Below, 9 T cell receptor beta chains from the same sample are listed, as sequenced in a study of blood T cell repertoires in COVID-19. Method: immunoSEQ multiplex PCR; TCRdb's copy keeps in-frame clones and lacks some. The table has around 320,000 clones, roughly 89% seen once. Sequenced: peripheral blood. These TCRs come from a woman in her twenties or thirties with COVID-19, enrolled during active disease.

J is TRBJ1-2 and V is TRBV7-9; possible D gene TRBD1, 5 bases. The germline V gene has CDR1 SEHNR and CDR2 FQNEAQ (reference sequence). The length of the CDR3 is 14 residues. V dropped 6 bases and J dropped 4 bases, with 15 bases sitting between them. DNA of the CDR3: TGTGCCAGCAGAGGGCCGACGGGGGGCTATGGCTACACCTTC. Amino acids: CASRGPTGGYGYTF.

CDR3 region: CASSPTGGLETQYF. CDR3 bases: TGTGCCAGCAGCCCTACAGGGGGCCTCGAGACCCAGTACTTC. V is TRBV5-4 and J is TRBJ2-5; 9 nucleotides line up with TRBD1. CDR3 length: 14 amino acids. Germline V gene sequence: CDR1 SGHNT, CDR2 YYREEE (reference sequence). With 4 bases clipped from V and 5 bases from J, the junction kept 6 bases outside the gene matches.

This chain uses TRBV3-1 (or the pseudogene TRBV3-2) with TRBJ2-3, with D perhaps TRBD2 (5 bases). Trimming cost V 2 bases and J 4 bases, with 13 bases left between them. Germline V CDR1 and CDR2: LGHDT, YNNKEL (reference sequence). The CDR3 sequence is 15 residues long. This chain's CDR3 is CASSQRPGWSDTQYF. CDR3 sequence (DNA): TGTGCCAGCAGCCAACGGCCGGGGTGGTCAGATACGCAGTATTTT.

V usage is TRBV5-4 and J usage is TRBJ2-2; 9 nucleotides line up with TRBD2. The CDR3 contains 16 residues. Trimming removed 3 bases from V and 5 bases from J; junction bases left unmatched: 8. CDR1 and CDR2 (germline): SGHNT, YYREEE (reference sequence). CDR3 in DNA: TGTGCCAGCAGCTCAATAGCGGGGGTCAGAACCGGGGAGCTGTTTTTT. Protein: CASSSIAGVRTGELFF. Looking up the rest from reference TRBV5-4 and TRBJ2-2 gives the full variable domain: ETGVTQSPTHLIKTRGQQVTLRCSSQSGHNTVSWYQQALGQGPQFIFQYYREEENGRGNFPPRFSGLQFPNYSSELNVNALELDDSALYLCASSSIAGVRTGELFFGEGSRLTVL.

A single count supports this clone. This rearrangement joins TRBV20-1 to TRBJ1-3; D might be TRBD1 (6 bases). In germline, CDR1 is DFQATT, CDR2 SNEGSKA (reference sequence). V lost 3 bases, J lost 4 bases, and 19 bases lay in between. This CDR3 region has 16 residues. This CDR3 reads CSASDVFGGRGNTIYF. In DNA form, the CDR3 reads TGCAGTGCTAGTGACGTCTTCGGGGGGCGAGGAAACACCATATATTTT.

The count of this clone is one. The chain uses TRBV19 and TRBJ2-1, with D unresolved. The CDR3 loop spans 12 amino acids. V gave up 9 bases and J gave up 1 base, with 7 bases separating them. Germline V gene data show CDR1 as LNHDA and CDR2 as SQIVND (reference sequence). The CDR3 sequence: CASSRSYNEQFF. DNA of the CDR3: TGTGCCAGCTCTAGGTCCTACAATGAGCAGTTCTTC.

This clone came up a few times. This chain links TRBV19 with TRBJ1-6; D gene ambiguous. Germline V lookup: CDR1 LNHDA, CDR2 SQIVND (reference sequence). V was clipped by 9 bases and J by 0 bases, with 9 bases between them. This CDR3 region has 14 residues. The CDR3 region is CASQFSSYNSPLHF. As DNA, the CDR3 is TGTGCCAGCCAATTTAGCTCCTATAATTCACCCCTCCACTTT. The whole variable domain, filled in from reference TRBV19 and TRBJ1-6, reads DGGITQSPKYLFRKEGQNVTLSCEQNLNHDAMYWYRQDPGQGLRLIYYSQIVNDFQKGDIAEGYSVSREKKESFPLTVTSAQKNPTAFYLCASQFSSYNSPLHFGNGTRLTVT.

This chain uses TRBV27 with TRBJ2-1, with 8 bases matching TRBD1. The ends lost 8 bases at V and 6 bases at J; junction bases unmatched: 6. CDR1 and CDR2 (germline): MNHEY, SMNVEV (reference sequence). This CDR3 spans 13 amino acids. Here the CDR3 DNA reads TGTGCCAGCGGACAGGGCACGGTCAATGAGCAGTTCTTC. Its protein is CASGQGTVNEQFF.

The chain combines TRBV11-2 with TRBJ2-1, with D possibly being TRBD1 (5 bases). Germline CDR1 SGHAT, CDR2 FQNNGV. This CDR3 is 13 amino acids long. Trimming pared 3 bases from V and 8 bases from J, leaving 11 bases between. The DNA of the CDR3 is TGTGCCAGCAGCTTTTCAGGGTTCGATGAGCAGTTCTTC. Translated, it gives CASSFSGFDEQFF.